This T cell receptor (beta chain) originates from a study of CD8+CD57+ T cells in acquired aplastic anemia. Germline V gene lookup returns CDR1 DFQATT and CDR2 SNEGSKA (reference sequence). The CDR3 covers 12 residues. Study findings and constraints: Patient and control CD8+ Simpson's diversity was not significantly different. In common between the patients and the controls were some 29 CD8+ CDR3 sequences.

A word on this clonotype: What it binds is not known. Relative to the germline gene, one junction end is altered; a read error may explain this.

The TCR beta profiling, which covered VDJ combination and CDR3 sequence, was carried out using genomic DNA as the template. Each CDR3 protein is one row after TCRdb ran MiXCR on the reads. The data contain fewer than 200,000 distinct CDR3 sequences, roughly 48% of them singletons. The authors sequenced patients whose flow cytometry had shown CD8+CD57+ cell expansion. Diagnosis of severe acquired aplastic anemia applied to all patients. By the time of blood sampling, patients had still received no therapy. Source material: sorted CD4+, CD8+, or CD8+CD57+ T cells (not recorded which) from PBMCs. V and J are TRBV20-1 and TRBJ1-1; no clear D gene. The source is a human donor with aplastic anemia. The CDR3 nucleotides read TGCAGTGCTAGCGTTGGGAGCACTGAAGCTCCCTTT. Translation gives CSASVGSTEAPF.